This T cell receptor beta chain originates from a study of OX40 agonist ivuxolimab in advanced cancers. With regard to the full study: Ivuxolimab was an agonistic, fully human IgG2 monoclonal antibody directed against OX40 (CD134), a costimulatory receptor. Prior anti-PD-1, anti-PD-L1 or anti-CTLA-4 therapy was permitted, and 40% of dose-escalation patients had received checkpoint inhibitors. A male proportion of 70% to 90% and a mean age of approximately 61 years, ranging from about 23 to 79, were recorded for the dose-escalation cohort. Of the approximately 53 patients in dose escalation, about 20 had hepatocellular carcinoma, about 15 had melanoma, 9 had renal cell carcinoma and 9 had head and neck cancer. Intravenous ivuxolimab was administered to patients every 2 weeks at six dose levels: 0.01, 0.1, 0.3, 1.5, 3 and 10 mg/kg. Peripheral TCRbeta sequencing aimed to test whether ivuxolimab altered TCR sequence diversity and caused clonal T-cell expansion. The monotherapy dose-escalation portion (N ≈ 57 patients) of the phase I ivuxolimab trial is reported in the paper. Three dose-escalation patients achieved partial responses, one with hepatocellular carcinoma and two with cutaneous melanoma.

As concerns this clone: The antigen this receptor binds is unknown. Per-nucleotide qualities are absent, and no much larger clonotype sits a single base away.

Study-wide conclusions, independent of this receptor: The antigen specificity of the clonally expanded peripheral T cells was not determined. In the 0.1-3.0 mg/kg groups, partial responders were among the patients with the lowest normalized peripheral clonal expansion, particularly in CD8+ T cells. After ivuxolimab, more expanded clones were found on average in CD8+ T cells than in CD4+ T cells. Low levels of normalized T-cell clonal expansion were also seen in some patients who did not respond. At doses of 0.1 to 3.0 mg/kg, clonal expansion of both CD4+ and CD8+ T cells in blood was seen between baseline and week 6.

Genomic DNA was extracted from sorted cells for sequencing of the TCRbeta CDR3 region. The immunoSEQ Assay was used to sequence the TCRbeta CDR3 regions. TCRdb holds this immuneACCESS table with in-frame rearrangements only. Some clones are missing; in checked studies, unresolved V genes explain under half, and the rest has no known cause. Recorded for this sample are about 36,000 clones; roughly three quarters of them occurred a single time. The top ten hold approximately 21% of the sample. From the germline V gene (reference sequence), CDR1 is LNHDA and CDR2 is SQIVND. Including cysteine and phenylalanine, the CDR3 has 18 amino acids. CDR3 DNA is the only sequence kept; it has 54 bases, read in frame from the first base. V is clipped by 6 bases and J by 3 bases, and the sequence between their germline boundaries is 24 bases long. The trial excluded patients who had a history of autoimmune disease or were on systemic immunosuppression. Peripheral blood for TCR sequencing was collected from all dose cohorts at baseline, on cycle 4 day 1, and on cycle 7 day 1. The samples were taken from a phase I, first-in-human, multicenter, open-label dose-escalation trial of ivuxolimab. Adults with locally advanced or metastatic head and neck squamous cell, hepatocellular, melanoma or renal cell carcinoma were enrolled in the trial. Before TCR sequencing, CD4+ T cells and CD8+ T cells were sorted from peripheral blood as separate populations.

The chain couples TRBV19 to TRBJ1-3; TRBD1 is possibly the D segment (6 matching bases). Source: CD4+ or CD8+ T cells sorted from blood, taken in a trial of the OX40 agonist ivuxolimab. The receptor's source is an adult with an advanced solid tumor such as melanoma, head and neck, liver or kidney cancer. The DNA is TGTGCCAGTAGCAGGGACCCCGGGTCCCAGGGGAGTGGAAACACCATATATTTT. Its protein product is CASSRDPGSQGSGNTIYF.